Described below is a single T cell receptor beta chain sequence and its context. This CDR3 has 15 amino acids. Germline lookup yields CDR1 SGHAT and CDR2 FQDESV (reference sequence). V shed 3 bases and J 0 bases; nucleotides not matched to a gene: 2. The data belong to a study of blood T cell repertoires in COVID-19. Study in general: Italy, Spain and the United States were the sources of the convalescent and acute COVID-19 samples.

Per the original methods: Amplifying reference gene primers gave estimates of nucleated cell counts. Only in-frame clones appear in the TCRdb table, and some are missing; sequencing was by immunoSEQ multiplex PCR. Clone size and V and J calls were adopted from that table, with D and trimming inferred from the DNA. The data contain around 430,000 clones, about nine tenths of them singletons. A Seattle source enrolled patients during active infection and followed them longitudinally. The sequencing sample was made of peripheral blood. This chain joins TRBV11-1 and TRBJ2-3; 8 bases align to TRBD2. The sequence came from a woman between 50 and 59 years old with COVID-19, enrolled during active disease. The CDR3 DNA reads TGTGCCAGCAGCTTTAGCGGGGCTAGCACAGATACGCAGTATTTT. Its translation is CASSFSGASTDTQYF. The full variable domain, in which reference TRBV11-1 and TRBJ2-3 provide the parts outside the CDR3, is EAEVAQSPRYKITEKSQAVAFWCDPISGHATLYWYRQILGQGPELLVQFQDESVVDDSQLPKDRFSAERLKGVDSTLKIQPAELGDSAMYLCASSFSGASTDTQYFGPGTRLTVL.